This T cell receptor beta chain comes out of a study of blood T cells in healthy people across ages. Regarding the study as a whole: Estimates of diversity drawn from one million T cells were considered underestimates. The percentage of naive T cells correlated strongly with TCR beta diversity.

With regard to this clonotype: Its antigen remains unidentified. It may be a read error: a sequence one base away is much more abundant.

No fewer than 7 million PBMCs went into each sample. Looked up from germline, CDR1 is LGHDT and CDR2 is YNNKEL (reference sequence). This CDR3 has 17 residues. Using a J-beta primer mix together with a sample-barcoded 5' primer, a second PCR was run for about 6 to 12 cycles. MiXCR, applied by TCRdb to the 5' RACE reads, yields one record per CDR3 protein. Of 600,000 to 800,000 distinct CDR3 sequences in the sample, over 40% were seen once. The sequenced sample was blood. The rearrangement joins TRBV3-1 to TRBJ2-1; 11 bases line up with TRBD2. The DNA matches TRBJ2-7 better at its end, which makes the J call doubtful. The source is a woman of 80 years or more in good health. CDR3 nucleotides: TGTGCCAGCACCGTGGGACTAGCGGTAACCACCTACAATGAGCAGTACTTC. Translated, it gives CASTVGLAVTTYNEQYF.